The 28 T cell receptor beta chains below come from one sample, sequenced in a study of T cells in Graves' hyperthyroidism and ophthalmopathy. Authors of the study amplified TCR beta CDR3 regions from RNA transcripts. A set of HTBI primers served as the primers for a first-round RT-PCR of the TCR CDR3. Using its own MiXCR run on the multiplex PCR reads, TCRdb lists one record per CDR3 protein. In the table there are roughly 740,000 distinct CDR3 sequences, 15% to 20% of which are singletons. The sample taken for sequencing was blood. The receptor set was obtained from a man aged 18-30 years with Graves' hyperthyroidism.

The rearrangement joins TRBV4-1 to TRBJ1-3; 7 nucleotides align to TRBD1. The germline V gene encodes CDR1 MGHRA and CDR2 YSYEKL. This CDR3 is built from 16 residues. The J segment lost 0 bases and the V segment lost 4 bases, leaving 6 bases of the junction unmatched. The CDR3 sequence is CASSRRTGNSGNTIYF. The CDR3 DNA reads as TGCGCCAGCAGCCGGAGGACAGGCAACTCTGGAAACACCATATATTTT.

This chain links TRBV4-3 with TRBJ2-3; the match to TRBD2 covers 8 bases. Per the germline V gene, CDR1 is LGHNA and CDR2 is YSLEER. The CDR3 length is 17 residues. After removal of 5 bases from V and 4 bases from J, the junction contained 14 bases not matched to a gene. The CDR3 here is CASSKGTGNGRADTQYF. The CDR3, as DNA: TGCGCCAGCAGCAAGGGGACGGGGAACGGGAGGGCAGATACGCAGTATTTT.

This CDR3 reads CASSLAQVQGYTF. The CDR3 coding sequence is TGTGCCAGCAGTTTAGCGCAGGTCCAGGGCTACACCTTC. The rearrangement uses TRBV12-3 or TRBV12-4 and TRBJ1-2; D gene unclear. V lost 0 bases, J lost 8 bases, and 10 bases lay in between. CDR3 length: 13 amino acids.

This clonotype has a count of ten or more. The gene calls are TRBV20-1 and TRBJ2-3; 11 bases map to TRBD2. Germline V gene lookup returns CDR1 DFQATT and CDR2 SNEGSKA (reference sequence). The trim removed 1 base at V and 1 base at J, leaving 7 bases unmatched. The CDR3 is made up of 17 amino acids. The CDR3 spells CSARGEGTSGRTDTQYF. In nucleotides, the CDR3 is TGCAGTGCTAGAGGAGAAGGGACTAGCGGTCGCACAGATACGCAGTATTTT.

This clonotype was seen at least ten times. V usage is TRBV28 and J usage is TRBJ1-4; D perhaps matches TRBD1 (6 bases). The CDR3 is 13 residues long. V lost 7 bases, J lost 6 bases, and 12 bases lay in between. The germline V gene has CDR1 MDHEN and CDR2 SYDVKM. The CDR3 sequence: CASTRDTHEKLFF. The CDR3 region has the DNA TGTGCCAGCACCCGGGACACCCATGAAAAACTGTTTTTT.

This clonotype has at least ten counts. CDR3 in DNA: TGTGCCAGCAGTTCGGAATGGGGGCAGAGTAGCAATCAGCCCCAGCATTTT. It translates to CASSSEWGQSSNQPQHF. The chain carries TRBV27 and TRBJ1-5, with D maybe TRBD1 (6 bases). Per the germline V gene, CDR1 is MNHEY and CDR2 is SMNVEV (reference sequence). CDR3 length: 17 amino acids. Trimming cost V 4 bases and J 0 bases, with 16 bases left between them.

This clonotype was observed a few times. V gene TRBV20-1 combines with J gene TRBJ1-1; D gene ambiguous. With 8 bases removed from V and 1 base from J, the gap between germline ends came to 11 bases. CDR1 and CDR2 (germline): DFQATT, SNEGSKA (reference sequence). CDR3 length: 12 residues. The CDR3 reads CSLGLGNTEAFF. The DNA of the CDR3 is TGCAGTTTGGGCCTCGGGAACACTGAAGCTTTCTTT.

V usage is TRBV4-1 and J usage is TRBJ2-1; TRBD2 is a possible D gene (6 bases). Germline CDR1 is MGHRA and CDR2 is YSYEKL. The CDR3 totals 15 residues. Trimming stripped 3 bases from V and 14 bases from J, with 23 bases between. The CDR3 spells CASSQGSGALVYKFF. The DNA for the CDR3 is TGCGCCAGCAGCCAGGGTAGCGGTGCGCTTGTCTATAAGTTCTTC.

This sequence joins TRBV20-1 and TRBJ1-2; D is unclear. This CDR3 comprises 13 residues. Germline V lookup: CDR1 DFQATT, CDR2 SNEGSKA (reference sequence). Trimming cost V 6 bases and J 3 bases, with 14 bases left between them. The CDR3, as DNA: TGCAGTGCCCCGCCTGAACTTTACTATGGCTACACCTTC. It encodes CSAPPELYYGYTF.

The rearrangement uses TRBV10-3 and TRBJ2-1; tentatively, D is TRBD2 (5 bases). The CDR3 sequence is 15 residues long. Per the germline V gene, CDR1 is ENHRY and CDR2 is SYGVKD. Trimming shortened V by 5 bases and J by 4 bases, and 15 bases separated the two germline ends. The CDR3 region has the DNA TGTGCCATCAGTTTCGGGGAGATCCCTTACAATGAGCAGTTCTTC. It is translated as CAISFGEIPYNEQFF.

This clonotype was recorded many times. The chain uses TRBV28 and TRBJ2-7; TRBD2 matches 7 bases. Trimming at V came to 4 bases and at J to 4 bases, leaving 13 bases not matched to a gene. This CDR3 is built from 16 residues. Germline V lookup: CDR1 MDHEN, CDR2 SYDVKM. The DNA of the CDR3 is TGTGCCAGCAGTTCACTTGGGGAGGGACCCCCGTACGAGCAGTACTTC. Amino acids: CASSSLGEGPPYEQYF.

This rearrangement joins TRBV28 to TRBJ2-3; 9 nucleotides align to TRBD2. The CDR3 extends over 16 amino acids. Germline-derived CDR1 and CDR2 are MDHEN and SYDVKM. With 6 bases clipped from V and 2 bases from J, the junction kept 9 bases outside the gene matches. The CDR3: CASRGTTSGNTDTQYF. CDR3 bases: TGTGCCAGCAGGGGGACGACTAGCGGCAACACAGATACGCAGTATTTT.

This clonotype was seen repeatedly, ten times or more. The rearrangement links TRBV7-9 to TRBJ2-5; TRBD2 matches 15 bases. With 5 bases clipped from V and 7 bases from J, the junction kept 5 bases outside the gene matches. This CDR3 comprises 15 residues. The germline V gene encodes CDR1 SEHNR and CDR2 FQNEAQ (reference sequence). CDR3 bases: TGTGCCAGCAGCCCGGGACTAGCGGGAGGTCGGACCCAGTACTTC. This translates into CASSPGLAGGRTQYF.

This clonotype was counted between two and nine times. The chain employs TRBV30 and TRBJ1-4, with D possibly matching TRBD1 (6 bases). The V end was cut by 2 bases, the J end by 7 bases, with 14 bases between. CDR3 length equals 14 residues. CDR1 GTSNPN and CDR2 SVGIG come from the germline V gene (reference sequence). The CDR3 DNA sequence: TGTGCCTGGAGTCCGGGGGGGCGGGGTGAAAAACTGTTTTTT. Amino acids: CAWSPGGRGEKLFF. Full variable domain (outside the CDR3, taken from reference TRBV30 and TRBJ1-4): SQTIHQWPATLVQPVGSPLSLECTVEGTSNPNLYWYRQAAGRGLQLLFYSVGIGQISSEVPQNLSASRPQDRQFILSSKKLLLSDSGFYLCAWSPGGRGEKLFFGSGTQLSVL.

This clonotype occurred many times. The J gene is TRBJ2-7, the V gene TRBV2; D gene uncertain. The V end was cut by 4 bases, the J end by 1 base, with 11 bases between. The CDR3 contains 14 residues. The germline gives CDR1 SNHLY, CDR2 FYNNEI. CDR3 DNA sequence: TGTGCCAGCAGTGGTAATAGATTGTCCTACGAGCAGTACTTC. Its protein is CASSGNRLSYEQYF.

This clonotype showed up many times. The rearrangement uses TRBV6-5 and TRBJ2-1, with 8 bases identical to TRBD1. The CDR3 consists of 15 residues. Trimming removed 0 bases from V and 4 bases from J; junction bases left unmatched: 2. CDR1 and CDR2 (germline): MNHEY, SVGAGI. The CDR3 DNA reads TGTGCCAGCAGTTACTCCTGGACAGGGTACAATGAGCAGTTCTTC. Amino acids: CASSYSWTGYNEQFF.

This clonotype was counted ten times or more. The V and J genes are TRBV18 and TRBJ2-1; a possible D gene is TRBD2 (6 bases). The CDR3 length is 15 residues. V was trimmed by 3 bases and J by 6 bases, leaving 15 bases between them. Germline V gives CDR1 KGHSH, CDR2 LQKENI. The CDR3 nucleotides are TGTGCCAGCTCACCCCCGGTCGCGGGGTCCAATGAGCAGTTCTTC. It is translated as CASSPPVAGSNEQFF.

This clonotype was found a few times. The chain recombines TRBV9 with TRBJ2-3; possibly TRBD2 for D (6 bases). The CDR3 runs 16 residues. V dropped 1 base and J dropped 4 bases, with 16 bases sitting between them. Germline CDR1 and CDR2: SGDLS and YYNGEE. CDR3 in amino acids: CASSVRPGDFPDTQYF. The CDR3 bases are TGTGCCAGCAGCGTACGACCGGGGGACTTCCCAGATACGCAGTATTTT.

CDR3 amino acids: CASSSGREYSGELFF. In nucleotides, the CDR3 is TGTGCCAGTAGCAGTGGACGGGAGTATAGCGGGGAGCTGTTTTTT. V usage is TRBV19 and J usage is TRBJ2-2; possible D gene TRBD2, 6 bases. Germline CDR1 and CDR2: LNHDA and SQIVND (reference sequence). Trimming shortened V by 6 bases and J by 7 bases, and 18 bases separated the two germline ends. This CDR3 is built from 15 residues.

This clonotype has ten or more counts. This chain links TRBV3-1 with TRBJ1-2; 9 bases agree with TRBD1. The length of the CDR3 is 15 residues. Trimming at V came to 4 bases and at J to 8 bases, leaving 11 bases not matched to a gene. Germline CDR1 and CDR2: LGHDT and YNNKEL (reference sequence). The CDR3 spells CASSPTGGPGRGYTF. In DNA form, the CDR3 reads TGTGCCAGCAGCCCGACAGGGGGACCGGGTCGCGGCTACACCTTC.

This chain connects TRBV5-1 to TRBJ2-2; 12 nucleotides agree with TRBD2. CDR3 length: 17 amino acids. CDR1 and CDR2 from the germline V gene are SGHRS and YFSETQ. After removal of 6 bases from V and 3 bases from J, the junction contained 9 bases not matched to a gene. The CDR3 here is CASTLPTSGSDTGELFF. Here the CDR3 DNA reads TGCGCCAGCACCCTACCGACTAGCGGGAGCGACACCGGGGAGCTGTTTTTT.

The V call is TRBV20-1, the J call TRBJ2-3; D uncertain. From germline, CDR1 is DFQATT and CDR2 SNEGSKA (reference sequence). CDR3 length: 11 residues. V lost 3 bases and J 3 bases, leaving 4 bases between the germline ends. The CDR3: CSASPTDTQYF. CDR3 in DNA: TGCAGTGCTAGTCCGACAGATACGCAGTATTTT.

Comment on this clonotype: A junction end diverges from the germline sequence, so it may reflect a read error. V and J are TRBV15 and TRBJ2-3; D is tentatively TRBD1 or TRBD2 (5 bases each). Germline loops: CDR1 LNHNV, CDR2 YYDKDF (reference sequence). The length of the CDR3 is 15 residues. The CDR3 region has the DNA TGTGCCACCCGCCGGGGACGGGAACCCACATATACGCAGTATTTT. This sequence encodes CATRRGREPTYTQYF.

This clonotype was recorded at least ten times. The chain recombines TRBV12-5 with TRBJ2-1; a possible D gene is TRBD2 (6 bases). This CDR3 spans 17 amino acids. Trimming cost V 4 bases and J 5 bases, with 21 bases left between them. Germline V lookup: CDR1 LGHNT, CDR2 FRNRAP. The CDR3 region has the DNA TGTGCTAGTGGTTGGTCACTCGGCGGGACCCCACACAATGAGCAGTTCTTC. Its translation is CASGWSLGGTPHNEQFF. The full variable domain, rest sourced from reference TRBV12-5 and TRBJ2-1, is DARVTQTPRHKVTEMGQEVTMRCQPILGHNTVFWYRQTMMQGLELLAYFRNRAPLDDSGMPKDRFSAEMPDATLATLKIQPSEPRDSAVYFCASGWSLGGTPHNEQFFGPGTRLTVL.

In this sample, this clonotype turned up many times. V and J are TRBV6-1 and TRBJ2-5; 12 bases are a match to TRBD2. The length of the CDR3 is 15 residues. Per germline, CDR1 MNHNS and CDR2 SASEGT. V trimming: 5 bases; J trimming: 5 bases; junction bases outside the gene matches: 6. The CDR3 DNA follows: TGTGCCAGCAGTCAGAGTACTAGCGGGAGGGAGACCCAGTACTTC. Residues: CASSQSTSGRETQYF.

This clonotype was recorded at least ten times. CDR3 in amino acids: CASSQQGLPVREQFF. CDR3 nucleotides: TGTGCCAGCAGCCAACAGGGACTACCCGTCCGCGAGCAGTTCTTC. V is TRBV3-1 and J is TRBJ2-1; 7 bases agree with TRBD2. Germline trimming cut 2 bases from V and 10 bases from J; bases unmatched to any gene: 11. The CDR3 is 15 amino acids. The germline CDR1 and CDR2 sequences are LGHDT and YNNKEL (reference sequence).

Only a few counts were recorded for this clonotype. The CDR3 spells CSVAPGQSTDTQYF. In DNA form, the CDR3 reads TGCAGCGTTGCCCCGGGACAAAGCACAGATACGCAGTATTTT. The chain joins TRBV29-1 to TRBJ2-3; TRBD1 is a possible D gene (6 bases). The V end was cut by 4 bases, the J end by 0 bases, with 11 bases between. Germline CDR1 and CDR2: SQVTM and ANQGSEA. The CDR3 loop spans 14 amino acids.

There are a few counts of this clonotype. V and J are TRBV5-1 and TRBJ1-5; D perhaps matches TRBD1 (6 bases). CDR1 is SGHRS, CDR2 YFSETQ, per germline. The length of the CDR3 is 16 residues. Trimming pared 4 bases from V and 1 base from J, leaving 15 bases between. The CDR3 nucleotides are TGCGCCAGCAGCCCCGGGACACTTCTCAGCAATCAGCCCCAGCATTTT. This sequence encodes CASSPGTLLSNQPQHF.